The 25 T cell receptor beta chains given below trace back to one sample, sequenced in a study of T cells after yellow fever vaccination. One entry per CDR3 protein, called by TCRdb with MiXCR from the 5' RACE reads. This table holds 450,000 to 600,000 distinct CDR3 sequences, about a sixth found once. Sequenced material: PBMCs, taken 5 days after the first yellow fever vaccination. The receptors stem from a young man who received the YFV17D yellow fever vaccine.

V is TRBV7-2 and J is TRBJ2-3; TRBD2 matches 8 bases. Trimming took 1 base from V and 3 from J; bases not matched to a gene: 6. This CDR3 comprises 16 residues. Germline CDR1 SGHTA, CDR2 FQGNSA. In DNA, the CDR3 is TGTGCCAGCAGCTTAGTGGCTAGCGGGCTTACAGATACGCAGTATTTT. It translates to CASSLVASGLTDTQYF.

The chain combines TRBV28 with TRBJ1-3; 7 nucleotides agree with TRBD1. Germline CDR1 is MDHEN and CDR2 is SYDVKM. This CDR3 contains 12 residues. Germline trimming cut 8 bases from V and 7 bases from J; bases unmatched to any gene: 5. The CDR3 DNA sequence: TGTGCCAGCGTGACAGGGAGCAACACCATATATTTT. It yields the protein CASVTGSNTIYF.

This clonotype was counted a few times. The V call is TRBV7-2, the J call TRBJ2-3; D perhaps matches TRBD2 (6 bases). Trimming removed 4 bases at V and 2 bases at J, with 13 bases between. CDR3 length: 15 residues. Germline loops: CDR1 SGHTA, CDR2 FQGNSA. The CDR3 region has the DNA TGTGCCAGCAGCTCATACGGGACTTCCACAGATACGCAGTATTTT. It specifies CASSSYGTSTDTQYF.

This clonotype was counted many times. V gene TRBV11-2 combines with J gene TRBJ2-1; D not resolved. This CDR3 has 11 amino acids. Per germline, CDR1 SGHAT and CDR2 FQNNGV. With 0 bases removed from V and 9 bases from J, the gap between germline ends came to 3 bases. CDR3 protein: CASSLDFEQFF. CDR3 coding DNA: TGTGCCAGCAGCTTAGACTTTGAGCAGTTCTTC.

This clonotype has more than one count but fewer than ten. The genes are TRBV20-1 and TRBJ2-1, with TRBD1 identical over 10 bases. Germline V gene sequence: CDR1 DFQATT, CDR2 SNEGSKA (reference sequence). This CDR3 region has 13 residues. After removal of 3 bases from V and 9 bases from J, the junction contained 5 bases not matched to a gene. CDR3 bases: TGCAGTGCTAGGGACAGGGGGTCCGCTGAGCAGTTCTTC. Its translation is CSARDRGSAEQFF.

This clonotype was seen only a few times. This sequence joins TRBV7-2 and TRBJ2-5, with 7 bases aligning to TRBD1. V dropped 5 bases and J dropped 5; count of bases not matched to a gene: 14. The germline CDR1 and CDR2 sequences are SGHTA and FQGNSA. This CDR3 comprises 16 residues. DNA for the CDR3: TGTGCCAGCAGCCAACGACAGGGAATGGGTCAGGAGACCCAGTACTTC. This codes for CASSQRQGMGQETQYF.

This clonotype was found a few times. This chain links TRBV5-5 with TRBJ1-5, with D unclear. V lost 4 bases and J 0 bases, leaving 11 bases between the germline ends. The CDR3 loop spans 15 amino acids. Germline CDR1 SGHKS, CDR2 YYEKEE (reference sequence). Written as DNA, the CDR3 is TGTGCCAGCAGCCGGACGAGTAATAGCAATCAGCCCCAGCATTTT. Protein: CASSRTSNSNQPQHF.

The chain joins TRBV7-9 to TRBJ2-3; 9 bases fit TRBD1. CDR1 and CDR2 (germline): SEHNR, FQNEAQ (reference sequence). The CDR3 extends over 17 amino acids. V was pared by 5 bases and J by 2 bases, with 11 bases of the junction left unmatched. CDR3 sequence reads: CASSKGDREMFTDTQYF. CDR3 coding DNA: TGTGCCAGCAGCAAAGGGGACAGGGAGATGTTCACAGATACGCAGTATTTT.

The chain joins TRBV3-1 to TRBJ2-1, with no clear D. This CDR3 has 14 amino acids. Between the trimmed V and J ends, which lost 0 bases and 8 bases, there was a span of 11 bases. Germline CDR1 and CDR2: LGHDT and YNNKEL (reference sequence). CDR3 protein: CASSQDASRHEQFF. CDR3 DNA sequence: TGTGCCAGCAGCCAAGATGCGAGTCGCCATGAGCAGTTCTTC.

The rearrangement links TRBV5-1 to TRBJ2-3; no firm D call. Germline CDR1 reads SGHRS; CDR2 reads YFSETQ. The V gene lost 1 base and the J gene lost 2 bases, with 8 bases spanning the gap. The CDR3 length is 14 residues. CDR3 region: CASSLYQSTDTQYF. The CDR3 nucleotides are TGCGCCAGCAGCTTGTATCAATCCACAGATACGCAGTATTTT.

This clonotype was recorded many times. V is TRBV12-3 or TRBV12-4 and J is TRBJ2-1; possible D gene TRBD2, 5 bases. Trimming stripped 5 bases from V and 10 bases from J, with 9 bases between. The CDR3 extends over 11 amino acids. The CDR3 spells CASSGEREQFF. The CDR3, as DNA: TGTGCCAGCAGTGGGGAGAGGGAGCAGTTCTTC.

The chain uses TRBV20-1 and TRBJ2-5, with D possibly matching TRBD2 (5 bases). The CDR3 is 16 residues long. The V end lost 0 bases, the J end lost 4 bases, and 18 bases lay between the germline ends. Per germline, CDR1 DFQATT and CDR2 SNEGSKA (reference sequence). The CDR3 nucleotides read TGCAGTGCTAGAGATCTGAAAGGCTCCGGGGTAGAGACCCAGTACTTC. Amino acid sequence: CSARDLKGSGVETQYF.

This chain joins TRBV7-2 and TRBJ2-5, with TRBD2 matching 8 bases. V shed 6 bases and J 4 bases; nucleotides not matched to a gene: 10. The CDR3 spans 15 residues. Germline CDR1 reads SGHTA; CDR2 reads FQGNSA. CDR3 loop: CASRKNSGGGETQYF. As DNA, the CDR3 is TGTGCCAGCAGGAAAAATTCGGGGGGGGGAGAGACCCAGTACTTC.

This clonotype was seen more than once but under ten times. The rearrangement joins TRBV5-4 to TRBJ2-1; D tentatively fits TRBD1 or TRBD2 (6 bases each). Deletions cut 2 bases from V and 4 bases from J, with 22 bases between. CDR1 and CDR2 (germline): SGHNT, YYREEE (reference sequence). The CDR3 is made up of 18 amino acids. The CDR3 protein is CASSLQGSGIQSYNEQFF. CDR3 nucleotides: TGTGCCAGCAGCTTACAGGGTAGCGGCATTCAGTCATACAATGAGCAGTTCTTC.

In this sample, this clonotype turned up a few times. V usage is TRBV4-1 and J usage is TRBJ1-6; D uncertain. This CDR3 has 18 amino acids. Germline V lookup: CDR1 MGHRA, CDR2 YSYEKL. V lost 1 base and J lost 5, with 18 bases in between. The CDR3 bases are TGCGCCAGCAGCCAAGGGGCCACCCTTGGGAAGAATAATTCACCCCTCCACTTT. This codes for CASSQGATLGKNNSPLHF.

The rearrangement joins TRBV12-3 or TRBV12-4 to TRBJ2-7; possible D gene TRBD2, 6 bases. Trimming stripped 5 bases from V and 7 bases from J, with 15 bases between. This CDR3 spans 13 amino acids. In nucleotides, the CDR3 is TGTGCCAGCAGTACGAACCCGGGGGAGGAGCAGTACGTC. This codes for CASSTNPGEEQYV.

The rearrangement joins TRBV7-9 to TRBJ1-1, with D uncertain. This CDR3 contains 13 residues. The germline V gene encodes CDR1 SEHNR and CDR2 FQNEAQ (reference sequence). Trimming cost V 3 bases and J 1 base, with 6 bases left between them. The CDR3: CASSFDANTEAFF. The CDR3, as DNA: TGTGCCAGCAGCTTCGACGCGAACACTGAAGCTTTCTTT.

The gene calls are TRBV7-6 and TRBJ2-3; TRBD1 matches at 8 bases. The V and J ends lost 0 bases and 12 bases, in that order; junction bases with no gene match: 8. The CDR3 consists of 14 residues. Germline V CDR1 and CDR2: SGHVS, FNYEAQ. CDR3 protein: CASSLATGAKVQYF. The CDR3 coding sequence is TGTGCCAGCAGCTTAGCGACAGGGGCCAAAGTCCAGTATTTT.

The table lists this clonotype with a few counts. The chain is built from TRBV6-5 and TRBJ2-5, with D perhaps TRBD2 (6 bases). With 0 bases removed from V and 4 bases from J, the gap between germline ends came to 9 bases. The CDR3 spans 14 residues. Germline CDR1 is MNHEY and CDR2 is SVGAGI. CDR3 sequence (DNA): TGTGCCAGCAGTTACTCGACTAGGGTAGAGACCCAGTACTTC. Its translation: CASSYSTRVETQYF.

This clonotype occurred a few times. The chain couples TRBV6-2 or TRBV6-3 to TRBJ1-5; D unclear. The CDR3 contains 13 residues. With 6 bases removed from V and 11 bases from J, the gap between germline ends came to 17 bases. CDR1 is MNHEY and CDR2 is SVGEGT in the germline V gene. The CDR3 spells CASSSGSWSAQHF. CDR3 nucleotide sequence: TGTGCCAGCAGCTCCGGCAGCTGGTCGGCCCAGCATTTT.

The genes are TRBV20-1 and TRBJ2-5, with D possibly matching TRBD2 (6 bases). V shed 2 bases and J shed 1 base, with 8 bases lying between them. The CDR3 spans 13 residues. Germline V gene data show CDR1 as DFQATT and CDR2 as SNEGSKA (reference sequence). The CDR3 reads CSARSGGQETQYF. The CDR3 nucleotides are TGCAGTGCTAGATCCGGGGGCCAAGAGACCCAGTACTTC.

The sample holds a few counts of this clonotype. This chain joins TRBV24-1 and TRBJ2-1, with 13 nucleotides matching TRBD2. The junction had 7 bases not matched to a gene; V was cut back by 5 bases and J by 7 bases. The germline V gene has CDR1 KGHDR and CDR2 SFDVKD. This CDR3 has 16 residues. The CDR3 bases are TGTGCCACCAGTGGTGTTACTAGCGGGGGGGGGAATGAGCAGTTCTTC. It codes for CATSGVTSGGGNEQFF.

The gene calls are TRBV7-9 and TRBJ2-5; 7 nucleotides match TRBD2. Unmatched junction bases numbered 12, after V lost 4 bases and J lost 4 bases. Per the germline V gene, CDR1 is SEHNR and CDR2 is FQNEAQ (reference sequence). The CDR3 has 16 amino acids. The CDR3 sequence is CASSSIGAGVGETQYF. In nucleotides, the CDR3 is TGTGCCAGCAGCTCCATCGGGGCGGGGGTTGGAGAGACCCAGTACTTC.

This clonotype was seen more than once but under ten times. V is TRBV18 and J is TRBJ1-1; tentative D call: TRBD1 (6 bases). CDR1 is KGHSH, CDR2 LQKENI, per germline. V gave up 0 bases and J gave up 0 bases, with 11 bases separating them. This CDR3 comprises 16 residues. Written as DNA, the CDR3 is TGTGCCAGCTCACCACCCGGGGGGGCGGTGAACACTGAAGCTTTCTTT. This gives the protein CASSPPGGAVNTEAFF.

This clonotype has more than one count but fewer than ten. The chain combines TRBV11-3 with TRBJ2-2, with D uncertain. This CDR3 is built from 15 residues. Between the trimmed V and J ends, which lost 4 bases and 5 bases, there was a span of 14 bases. Looked up from germline, CDR1 is SGHNT and CDR2 is YENEEA. The CDR3 nucleotides are TGTGCCAGCAGCTCCTTAGTACACGGGACCGGGGAGCTGTTTTTT. Its translation: CASSSLVHGTGELFF.